This section outlines one T cell receptor (beta chain) sequence together with its context. Its target is not known. This entry belongs to a study of T cell repertoires in cytomegalovirus infection. The overall study: From public TCR beta signatures came an indication of both CMV infection and matching HLA type.

Each CDR3 protein gets one entry after TCRdb re-called the reads with MiXCR. The table has around 570,000 distinct CDR3 sequences, roughly 43% seen once. Germline values: CDR1 SEHNR, CDR2 FQNEAQ (reference sequence). The CDR3 spans 15 residues. The V and J ends lost 5 bases and 2 bases respectively, with 15 bases between them. The rearrangement joins TRBV7-9 to TRBJ1-1; D is possibly TRBD1 (5 bases). The source of this sequence is a human donor in good health (CMV status not recorded). Some clones in this sample may be carry-over from other donors' samples. The sequencing used cultured PBMCs, collected from culture after CMV antigen stimulation. The CDR3 sequence is CASSAPRGVNTEAFF. The DNA of the CDR3 is TGTGCCAGCAGCGCCCCGCGGGGGGTCAACACTGAAGCTTTCTTT.